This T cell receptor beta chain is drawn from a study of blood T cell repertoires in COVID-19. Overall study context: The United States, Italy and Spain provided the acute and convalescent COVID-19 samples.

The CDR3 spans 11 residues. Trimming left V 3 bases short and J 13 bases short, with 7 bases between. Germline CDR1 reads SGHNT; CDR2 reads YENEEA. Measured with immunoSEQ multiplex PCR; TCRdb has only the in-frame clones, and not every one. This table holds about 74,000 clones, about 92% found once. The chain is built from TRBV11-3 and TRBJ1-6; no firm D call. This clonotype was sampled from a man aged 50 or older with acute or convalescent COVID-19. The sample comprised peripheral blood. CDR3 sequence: CASSFALPLHF. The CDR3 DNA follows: TGTGCCAGCAGCTTCGCGTTGCCCCTCCACTTT. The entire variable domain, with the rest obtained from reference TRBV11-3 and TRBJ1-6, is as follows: EAGVVQSPRYKIIEKKQPVAFWCNPISGHNTLYWYLQNLGQGPELLIRYENEEAVDDSQLPKDRFSAERLKGVDSTLKIQPAELGDSAVYLCASSFALPLHFGNGTRLTVT.